This record looks at one TCR beta chain sequence and its context. The record originates from a study of cytomegalovirus exposure and HLA in healthy donors. The study ran its PCR with 60 Vbeta and 13 Jbeta primers. The table came from immunoSEQ multiplex PCR; TCRdb's copy has only in-frame clones and leaves some out. The sample includes 97,000 or so clones, about 81% of them seen just once. Trimming removed 7 bases from V and 4 bases from J, with 18 bases in between. CDR1 is SQVTM, CDR2 ANQGSEA, per germline. The CDR3 sequence is 14 residues long. The source material was PBMCs. The receptor was isolated from a man between 40 and 49 years old in good health and CMV-seronegative. The rearrangement joins TRBV29-1 to TRBJ2-3; D gene ambiguous. Written as DNA, the CDR3 is TGCAGCGGTAGAGGTAGTTACACGTCAGATACGCAGTATTTT. Translating gives CSGRGSYTSDTQYF.